The rows below give T cell receptor beta chains drawn from one sample of a study of patients and donors after allogeneic stem cell transplantation. A single record per CDR3 protein comes from TCRdb applying MiXCR to the RT-PCR reads. The sample consists of around 200,000 distinct CDR3 sequences, around 40% of them appearing once. Sequencing was performed on blood, either unsorted or a sorted T cell fraction (not recorded which). The receptors were gathered from a human donor who was either an allogeneic HSCT recipient or a stem cell or donor lymphocyte infusion donor (not recorded which). It is not recorded whose cells these are; they may come from a transplant donor. CDR3s include the opening cysteine and the closing phenylalanine or tryptophan. The order of the fields is V gene, J gene, CDR3 length, clone size, D gene, CDR3 DNA, CDR3 protein. The D gene is left open where the match is weak. Clone size appears in some rows only: once, few, many, or a class for an expanded clone.

TRBV12-3/TRBV12-4,TRBJ1-5,16,few,TRBD1,TGTGCCAGCAGTTTACGGCCAGGGGGGGGACGTCAGCCCCAGCATTTT,CASSLRPGGGRQPQHF
TRBV18,TRBJ1-3,15,NA,NA,TGTGCCAGCTCACCTACAGGGAGCTCTGGAAACACCATATATTTT,CASSPTGSSGNTIYF
TRBV5-6,TRBJ2-7,15,NA,NA,TGTGCCAGCAGCACCGGACCCCTCGGTTCCTACGAGCAGTACTTC,CASSTGPLGSYEQYF
TRBV4-1,TRBJ1-2,14,few,NA,TGCGCCAGCAGCCAAGTGAGTGATAACTATGGCTACACCTTC,CASSQVSDNYGYTF
TRBV10-2,TRBJ1-2,17,few,TRBD1,TGCGCCAGCAGTGAGCCTAAATACGTGACAGGGGCTTATGGCTACACCTTC,CASSEPKYVTGAYGYTF
TRBV12-3/TRBV12-4,TRBJ1-2,14,NA,TRBD1,TGTGCCAGCGGAGGGACAGGGGTTTGGTATGGCTACACCTTC,CASGGTGVWYGYTF
TRBV7-3,TRBJ2-1,18,NA,NA,TGTGCCAGCAGCCAGAGAGCGACGGCCTTTAAGTTCCCCAATGAGCAGTTCTTC,CASSQRATAFKFPNEQFF
TRBV28,TRBJ1-4,15,NA,NA,TGTGCCAGCAGTTTCGCGGGCGGGGGTGAAGAAAAACTGTTTTTT,CASSFAGGGEEKLFF
TRBV6-2/TRBV6-3,TRBJ1-6,15,few,NA,TGTGCCAGCACCTACGGACGGAACTATAATTCACCCCTCCACTTT,CASTYGRNYNSPLHF
TRBV7-2,TRBJ1-2,14,NA,NA,TGTGCCAGCAGCTCCATCGTCGGGAACTATGGCTACACCTTC,CASSSIVGNYGYTF
TRBV7-8,TRBJ1-1,14,few,NA,TGTGCCAGCAGCTTAGACTTACCGAACACTGAAGCTTTCTTT,CASSLDLPNTEAFF
TRBV7-6,TRBJ2-1,16,NA,NA,TGTGCTAGCAGCCCACAACTAGCACCCCGCGACAATGAGCAGTTCTTC,CASSPQLAPRDNEQFF
TRBV12-3/TRBV12-4,TRBJ1-2,12,NA,NA,TGTGCCAGCAGTTTGGCAGGGGCTGGCTACACCTTC,CASSLAGAGYTF
TRBV3-1,TRBJ2-1,17,NA,NA,TGTGCCAGCAGCCAAGATGGAGTAGGGAGGACTTACACTGAGCAGTTCTTC,CASSQDGVGRTYTEQFF
TRBV30,TRBJ2-5,12,NA,NA,TGTGCCTGGGGCCGTCCCCGGGAGACCCAGTACTTC,CAWGRPRETQYF
TRBV28,TRBJ1-1,13,NA,NA,TGTGCCAGCAGTCCGAGACACAACACTGAAGCTTTCTTT,CASSPRHNTEAFF
TRBV12-3/TRBV12-4,TRBJ2-2,18,NA,TRBD2,TGTGCCAGCAGCCCCAGGAGAGCCCAGCGGGGGGACACCGGGGAGCTGTTTTTT,CASSPRRAQRGDTGELFF
TRBV7-8,TRBJ1-2,14,NA,TRBD1,TGTGCCAGCAGCTTAGGTCTACAGGGGGCTGGCTACACCTTC,CASSLGLQGAGYTF
TRBV15,TRBJ2-6,19,NA,NA,TGTGCCACCAGCAGAGTGTACGTGACAGTTCCCTCTGGGGCCAACGTCCTGACTTTC,CATSRVYVTVPSGANVLTF
TRBV4-2,TRBJ1-1,13,few,NA,TGTGCCAGCAGCCCTAGGGCGAACACTGAAGCTTTCTTT,CASSPRANTEAFF
TRBV28,TRBJ2-3,15,NA,NA,TGTGCCAGCAGCCGAACCGACCGCCCCACAGATACGCAGTATTTT,CASSRTDRPTDTQYF
TRBV20-1,TRBJ1-5,15,NA,TRBD1,TGCAGTGCGGAACAGGGGGGAGAGGGCTATCAGCCCCAGCATTTT,CSAEQGGEGYQPQHF